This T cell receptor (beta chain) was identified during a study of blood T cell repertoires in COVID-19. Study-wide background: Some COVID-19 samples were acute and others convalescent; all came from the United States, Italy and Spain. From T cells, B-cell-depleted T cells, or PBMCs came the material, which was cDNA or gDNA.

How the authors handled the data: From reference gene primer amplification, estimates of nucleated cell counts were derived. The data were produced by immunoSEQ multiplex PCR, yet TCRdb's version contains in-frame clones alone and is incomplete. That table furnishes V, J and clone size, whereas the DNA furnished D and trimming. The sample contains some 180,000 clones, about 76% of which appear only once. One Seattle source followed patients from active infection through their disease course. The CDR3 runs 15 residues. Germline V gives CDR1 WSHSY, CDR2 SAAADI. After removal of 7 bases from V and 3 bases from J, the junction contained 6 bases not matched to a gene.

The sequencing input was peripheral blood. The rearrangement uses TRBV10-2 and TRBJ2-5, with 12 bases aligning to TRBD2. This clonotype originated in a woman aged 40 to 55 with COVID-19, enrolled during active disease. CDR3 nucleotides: TGCGCCAGCACCAGACTAGCGGGGGCCAAAGAGACCCAGTACTTC. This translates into CASTRLAGAKETQYF.